Below are 3 T cell receptor beta chains sequenced from a single sample in a study of tumor-infiltrating lymphocytes in glioblastoma multiforme. Multiple V-beta primers and a C-beta primer amplified TCRB from RNA. TCRdb itself ran the multiplex PCR reads through MiXCR, one entry per CDR3 protein. The table includes tens of thousands of distinct CDR3 sequences, 60% to 75% detected once. Material: brain tumor tissue. These receptors were taken from a male donor with glioblastoma.

The genes are TRBV29-1 and TRBJ2-3, with D maybe TRBD2 (6 bases). CDR3 size: 15 residues. Germline-derived CDR1 and CDR2 are SQVTM and ANQGSEA. Trimming cost V 7 bases and J 5 bases, with 22 bases left between them. The DNA for the CDR3 is TGCAGCGCTAGAAGACTAACGGGAGAAATAGATACGCAGTATTTT. It is translated as CSARRLTGEIDTQYF.

The table lists this clonotype with many counts. The chain couples TRBV4-1 to TRBJ1-6, with 7 bases fitting TRBD1. Trimming at V came to 0 bases and at J to 3 bases, leaving 8 bases not matched to a gene. The CDR3 runs to 18 residues. Germline V lookup: CDR1 MGHRA, CDR2 YSYEKL. The CDR3: CASSQDPPQGNYNSPLHF. In DNA, the CDR3 is TGCGCCAGCAGCCAAGATCCTCCACAGGGGAACTATAATTCACCCCTCCACTTT.

This clonotype has a single count. V is TRBV6-2 or TRBV6-3 and J is TRBJ1-4; D uncertain. Germline assignment: CDR1 MNHEY and CDR2 SVGEGT. The CDR3 is made up of 12 amino acids. V was pared by 5 bases and J by 8 bases, with 9 bases between. The CDR3 sequence is CASSPFLEKLFF. CDR3 DNA sequence: TGTGCCAGCAGTCCCTTTTTGGAAAAACTGTTTTTT.